This TCR beta chain was observed in a study of cytomegalovirus exposure and HLA in healthy donors. Looked up from germline, CDR1 is LGHNA and CDR2 is YSLEER. CDR3 length: 18 amino acids. The V end lost 1 base, the J end lost 4 bases, and 19 bases lay between the germline ends. Study-wide points: An analysis that was carried out later associated fewer than 20,000 TCR beta sequences with HLA alleles at 0.05 false discovery rate.

The PCR used 60 Vbeta and 13 Jbeta primers. The data were produced by immunoSEQ multiplex PCR, yet TCRdb's version contains in-frame clones alone and is incomplete. The sample lists about 130,000 clones, 82% occurring once. Turning to this clone: Its antigen is as yet unknown.

This chain joins TRBV4-3 and TRBJ2-2; perhaps TRBD1 as D (5 bases). The receptor comes from a boy between 10 and 17 years old in good health and CMV-seronegative. Sequencing input: PBMCs. The CDR3 loop reads CASSQVSFVVQGTGELFF. The CDR3 DNA sequence: TGCGCCAGCAGCCAAGTCAGTTTCGTGGTCCAGGGCACCGGGGAGCTGTTTTTT.